These T cell receptor beta chains were read from a single sample in a study of a mutant IDH1 vaccine in newly diagnosed glioma. Antigen specificity for these receptors is unknown. Libraries were prepared by immunoSEQ multiplex PCR; TCRdb keeps only in-frame clonotypes and omits some of them. This table holds about 44,000 clones, 80% to 95% found once. The specimen was PBMCs, collected from a glioma patient whose treatment included an IDH1 peptide vaccine. The receptors stem from a man aged 45-65 years with glioma. Both conserved end residues are part of each CDR3. D genes are given only for firm matches. Clone sizes are given selectively: once, few, many, or a class where the clone is expanded.

j_call v_call clone_size d_call cdr3_aa cdr3_nt
TRBJ2-7 TRBV5-1 NA TRBD1 CASSSTGTGRYEQYF TGCGCCAGCAGCTCTACCGGGACAGGCCGCTACGAGCAGTACTTC
TRBJ1-3 TRBV9 NA NA CASSVAYRTSGNTIYF TGTGCCAGCAGCGTAGCTTACAGGACCTCTGGAAACACCATATATTTT
TRBJ1-5 TRBV21-1 NA NA CASSKGLQPQHF TGTGCCAGCAGCAAGGGATTACAGCCCCAGCATTTT
TRBJ2-1 TRBV4-1 NA NA CASSQDRATSEFF TGCGCCAGCAGCCAAGATCGTGCGACTAGTGAGTTCTTC
TRBJ1-1 TRBV2 NA NA CASSGLNTEAFF TGTGCCAGCAGTGGCCTGAACACTGAAGCTTTCTTT
TRBJ2-2 TRBV5-1 once NA CASSPGQTHNTGELFF TGCGCCAGCAGCCCTGGACAAACACATAACACCGGGGAGCTGTTTTTT
TRBJ1-1 TRBV5-1 NA NA CASSLGTLNTEAFF TGCGCCAGCAGCTTGGGGACACTGAACACTGAAGCTTTCTTT
TRBJ1-4 TRBV25-1 once TRBD1 CASQPQGDYEKLFF TGTGCCAGCCAACCCCAGGGGGATTATGAAAAACTGTTTTTT
TRBJ1-5 TRBV2 NA TRBD1 CASTGQGVVGQPQHF TGTGCCAGCACTGGACAGGGGGTGGTGGGTCAGCCCCAGCATTTT
TRBJ1-2 TRBV7-9 NA NA CASSALGNYGYTF TGTGCCAGCAGCGCCTTAGGGAACTATGGCTACACCTTC
TRBJ2-7 TRBV10-2 NA TRBD1 CASSFTRDRAYEQYF TGCGCCAGCAGTTTTACCCGGGACAGGGCCTACGAGCAGTACTTC
TRBJ2-2 TRBV7-9 NA NA CASRFPRRDTGELFF TGTGCCAGCAGGTTTCCCAGGCGAGACACCGGGGAGCTGTTTTTT
TRBJ2-7 TRBV27 NA NA CASSLTLGRADEQYF TGTGCCAGCAGTTTGACCCTCGGACGAGCGGACGAGCAGTACTTC
TRBJ2-2 TRBV15 NA NA CATAANTGELFF TGTGCCACCGCGGCGAACACCGGGGAGCTGTTTTTT
TRBJ2-1 TRBV5-1 NA NA CASSPKDLSSYNEQFF TGCGCCAGCAGCCCCAAAGACCTAAGCTCCTACAATGAGCAGTTCTTC
TRBJ1-5 TRBV2 NA NA CASSESYSNQPQHF TGTGCCAGCAGTGAGAGTTATAGCAATCAGCCCCAGCATTTT
TRBJ1-1 TRBV5-1 NA TRBD1 CASSSRTGNTEAFF TGCGCCAGCAGCTCGAGGACAGGGAACACTGAAGCTTTCTTT
TRBJ2-3 TRBV4-1 NA NA CASSQKGVSTDTQYF TGCGCCAGCAGCCAGAAGGGCGTTAGCACAGATACGCAGTATTTT
TRBJ2-3 TRBV5-6 few NA CASSLSDTQYF TGTGCCAGCAGCTTATCAGATACGCAGTATTTT
TRBJ2-1 TRBV27 NA TRBD2 CASRRGGAPYNEQFF TGTGCCAGCAGACGCGGGGGGGCCCCCTACAATGAGCAGTTCTTC
TRBJ1-5 TRBV6-1 NA NA CASRLWVEEPQHF TGTGCCAGCAGGTTATGGGTGGAGGAGCCCCAGCATTTT